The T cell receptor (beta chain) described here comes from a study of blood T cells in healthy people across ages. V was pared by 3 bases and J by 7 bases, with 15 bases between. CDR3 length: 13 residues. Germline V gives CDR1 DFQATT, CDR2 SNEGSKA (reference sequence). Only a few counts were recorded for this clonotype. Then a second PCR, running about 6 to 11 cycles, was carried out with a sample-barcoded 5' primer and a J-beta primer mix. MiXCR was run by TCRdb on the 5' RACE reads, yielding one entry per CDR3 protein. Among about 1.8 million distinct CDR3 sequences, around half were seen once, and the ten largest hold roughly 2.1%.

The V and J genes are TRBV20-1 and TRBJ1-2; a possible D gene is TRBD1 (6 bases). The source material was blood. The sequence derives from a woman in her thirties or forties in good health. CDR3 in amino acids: CSASGGAGFGYTF. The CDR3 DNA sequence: TGCAGTGCTAGCGGGGGCGCGGGTTTTGGCTACACCTTC.